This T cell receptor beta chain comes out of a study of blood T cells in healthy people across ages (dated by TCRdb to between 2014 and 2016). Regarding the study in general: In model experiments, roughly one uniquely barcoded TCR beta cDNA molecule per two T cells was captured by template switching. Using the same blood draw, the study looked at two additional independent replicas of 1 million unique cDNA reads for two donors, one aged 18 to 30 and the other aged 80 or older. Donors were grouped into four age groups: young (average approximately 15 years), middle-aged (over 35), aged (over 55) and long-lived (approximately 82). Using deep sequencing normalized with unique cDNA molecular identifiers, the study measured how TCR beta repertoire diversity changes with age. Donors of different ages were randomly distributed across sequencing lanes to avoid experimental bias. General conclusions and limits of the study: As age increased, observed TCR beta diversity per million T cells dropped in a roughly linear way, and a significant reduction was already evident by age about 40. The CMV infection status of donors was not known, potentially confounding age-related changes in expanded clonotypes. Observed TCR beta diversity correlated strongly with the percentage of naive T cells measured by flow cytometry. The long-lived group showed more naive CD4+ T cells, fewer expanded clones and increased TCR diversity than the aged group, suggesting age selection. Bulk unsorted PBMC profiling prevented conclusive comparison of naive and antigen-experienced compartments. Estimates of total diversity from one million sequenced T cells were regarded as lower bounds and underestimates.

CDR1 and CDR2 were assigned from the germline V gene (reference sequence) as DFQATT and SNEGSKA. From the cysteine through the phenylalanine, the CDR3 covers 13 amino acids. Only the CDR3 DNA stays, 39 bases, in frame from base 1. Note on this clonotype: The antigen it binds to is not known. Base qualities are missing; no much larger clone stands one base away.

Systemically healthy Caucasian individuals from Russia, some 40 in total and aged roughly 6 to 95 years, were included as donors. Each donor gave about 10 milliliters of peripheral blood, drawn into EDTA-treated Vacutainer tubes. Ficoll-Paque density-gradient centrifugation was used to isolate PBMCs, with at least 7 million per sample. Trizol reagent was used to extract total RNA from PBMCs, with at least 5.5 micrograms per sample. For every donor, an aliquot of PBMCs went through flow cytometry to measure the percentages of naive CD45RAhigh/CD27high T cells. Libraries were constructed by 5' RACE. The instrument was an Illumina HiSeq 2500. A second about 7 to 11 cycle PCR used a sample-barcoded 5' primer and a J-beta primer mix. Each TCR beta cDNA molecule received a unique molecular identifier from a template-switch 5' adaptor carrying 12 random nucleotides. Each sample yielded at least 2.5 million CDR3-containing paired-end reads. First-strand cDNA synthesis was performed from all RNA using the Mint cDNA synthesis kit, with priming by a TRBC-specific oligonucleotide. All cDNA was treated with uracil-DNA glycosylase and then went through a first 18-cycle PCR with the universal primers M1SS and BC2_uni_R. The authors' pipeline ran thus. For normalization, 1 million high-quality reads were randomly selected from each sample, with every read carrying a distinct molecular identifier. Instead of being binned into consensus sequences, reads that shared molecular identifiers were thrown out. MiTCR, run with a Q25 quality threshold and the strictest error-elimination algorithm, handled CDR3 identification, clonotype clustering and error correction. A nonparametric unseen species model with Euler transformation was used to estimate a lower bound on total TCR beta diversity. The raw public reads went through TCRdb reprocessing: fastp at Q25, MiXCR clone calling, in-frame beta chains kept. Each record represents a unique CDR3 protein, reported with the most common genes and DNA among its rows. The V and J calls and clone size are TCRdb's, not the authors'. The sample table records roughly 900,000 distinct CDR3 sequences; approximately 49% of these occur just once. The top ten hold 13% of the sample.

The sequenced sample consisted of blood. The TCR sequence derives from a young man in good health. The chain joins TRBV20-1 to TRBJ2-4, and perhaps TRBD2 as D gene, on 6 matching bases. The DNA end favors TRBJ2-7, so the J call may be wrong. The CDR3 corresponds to CSASLSGNYEQYF. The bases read TGCAGTGCTAGCCTTAGCGGCAATTACGAGCAGTACTTC.